The entry below gives a single T cell receptor (beta chain) sequence along with its context. This record belongs to a study of blood T cell repertoires in COVID-19. TCRdb's table, derived via immunoSEQ multiplex PCR, lists solely in-frame clones and lacks some. The sample has around 290,000 clones; approximately 90% are singletons. The CDR3 is 15 residues long. The V gene lost 1 base and the J gene lost 4 bases, with 14 bases spanning the gap. Germline V gene sequence: CDR1 LNHDA, CDR2 SQIVND (reference sequence). Sequenced sample: peripheral blood. The sequence was obtained from a woman in her 30s with COVID-19, enrolled during active disease. The chain couples TRBV19 to TRBJ2-7, with D possibly matching TRBD2 (5 bases). The CDR3 nucleotides read TGTGCCAGTAGTATAGCTGCGGGCAACTCGTACGAGCAGTACTTC. Translation gives CASSIAAGNSYEQYF.